Shown below are 13 T cell receptor beta chains from a single sample sequenced in a study of radiation and T cells in renal cell carcinoma. Repertoires were generated with immunoSEQ multiplex PCR, while TCRdb's copy carries only in-frame clones and drops some. The sample carries 130,000 to 150,000 clones, approximately 86% recorded once. Time point described: blood 4 weeks post-SBRT, at nephrectomy. This sample's treatment: 15 Gy SBRT to primary tumor, nephrectomy 4 weeks later. This sample comprised blood, obtained from a patient whose treatment included radiotherapy and nephrectomy. These receptors originate from a woman in her forties or fifties with renal cell carcinoma.

The rearrangement uses TRBV10-1 and TRBJ2-7; TRBD1 aligns across 9 bases. The CDR3 extends over 15 amino acids. In germline, CDR1 is WNHNN, CDR2 SYGVQD (reference sequence). Unmatched junction bases numbered 5, after V lost 5 bases and J lost 0 bases. The CDR3 coding sequence is TGCGCCAGCAGTCGGGGACAGGGAAGCTCCTACGAGCAGTACTTC. This sequence encodes CASSRGQGSSYEQYF.

The chain carries TRBV5-1 and TRBJ2-2; possible D gene TRBD1, 5 bases. The V end was cut by 3 bases, the J end by 6 bases, with 9 bases between. Germline CDR1 is SGHRS and CDR2 is YFSETQ. The CDR3 loop spans 13 amino acids. The CDR3: CASSWTFAGELFF. The CDR3 region has the DNA TGCGCCAGCAGCTGGACATTTGCCGGGGAGCTGTTTTTT.

CDR3 bases: TGTGCCAGCAGCCTTCCATCGACCGGGGTGAACACTGAAGCTTTCTTT. Its protein is CASSLPSTGVNTEAFF. V is TRBV5-6 and J is TRBJ1-1; D remains ambiguous. V was cut by 4 bases and J by 0 bases, with 16 bases left in between. The CDR3 length is 16 residues. CDR1 is SGHDT, CDR2 YYEEEE, per germline.

The V call is TRBV5-1, the J call TRBJ2-1, with unresolved D. The germline gives CDR1 SGHRS, CDR2 YFSETQ. The V end lost 6 bases, the J end lost 0 bases, and 4 bases lay between the germline ends. The CDR3 runs 12 residues. CDR3 nucleotides: TGCGCCAGCATGAACTCCTACAATGAGCAGTTCTTC. Encoded protein: CASMNSYNEQFF.

This chain uses TRBV5-4 with TRBJ1-2; no clear D gene. Looked up from germline, CDR1 is SGHNT and CDR2 is YYREEE (reference sequence). There are 13 residues in the CDR3. Trimming shortened V by 0 bases and J by 12 bases, and 15 bases separated the two germline ends. CDR3 residues: CASSLGEGSANTF. The CDR3 DNA reads as TGTGCCAGCAGCTTGGGCGAGGGATCGGCCAACACCTTC.

V gene TRBV7-8 combines with J gene TRBJ1-2; maybe TRBD1 (5 bases). The germline gives CDR1 SGHVS, CDR2 FQNEAQ. Trimming took off 1 base at V and 8 bases at J, with 17 bases between the two ends. This CDR3 spans 15 amino acids. The DNA for the CDR3 is TGTGCCAGCAGCTTAGAGAGTTTGGGGGGTTTCGGCTACACCTTC. Its translation is CASSLESLGGFGYTF.

The count of this clone is one. The gene calls are TRBV4-2 and TRBJ2-1; 12 bases line up with TRBD2. The CDR3 is made up of 13 amino acids. V trimming: 1 base; J trimming: 15 bases; junction bases outside the gene matches: 4. CDR1 is LGHNA, CDR2 YNFKEQ, per germline. This CDR3 is CASSQGKLAGGFF. The CDR3 coding sequence is TGTGCCAGCAGCCAAGGAAAACTAGCGGGAGGGTTCTTC.

The V gene is TRBV5-1, the J gene TRBJ2-3, with D perhaps matching TRBD2 (6 bases). This CDR3 contains 14 residues. V was trimmed by 0 bases and J by 6 bases, leaving 11 bases between them. The germline V gene has CDR1 SGHRS and CDR2 YFSETQ. CDR3 sequence reads: CASSLGELADTQYF. The CDR3 DNA reads TGCGCCAGCAGCTTGGGGGAACTAGCCGATACGCAGTATTTT.

This rearrangement joins TRBV7-2 to TRBJ1-1; the D gene is possibly TRBD1 (5 bases). Germline V gene sequence: CDR1 SGHTA, CDR2 FQGNSA. V was shortened by 4 bases and J by 3 bases, with 15 bases between the two germline ends. The CDR3 spans 15 residues. CDR3 sequence: CASSSQMGGYTEAFF. DNA for the CDR3: TGTGCCAGCAGCTCCCAAATGGGGGGGTACACTGAAGCTTTCTTT.

The chain recombines TRBV14 with TRBJ2-1; D perhaps matches TRBD2 (6 bases). This CDR3 has 13 residues. Germline V gene lookup returns CDR1 SGHDN and CDR2 FVKESK. The V gene lost 1 base and the J gene lost 5 bases, with 6 bases spanning the gap. The CDR3 sequence is CASSQGGNNEQFF. The CDR3 DNA reads as TGTGCCAGCAGCCAAGGCGGGAACAATGAGCAGTTCTTC.

This clone has only a few counts. The chain combines TRBV6-5 with TRBJ1-1, with D unclear. The CDR3 consists of 11 residues. Germline V gives CDR1 MNHEY, CDR2 SVGAGI. Between the trimmed V and J ends, which lost 2 bases and 4 bases, there was a span of 2 bases. The CDR3 DNA is TGTGCCAGCAGTTACAGCACTGAAGCTTTCTTT. This sequence encodes CASSYSTEAFF.

This clone came up a few times. The chain is built from TRBV9 and TRBJ2-7; 7 bases match TRBD1. V trimming: 3 bases; J trimming: 6 bases; junction bases outside the gene matches: 6. Germline V gene data show CDR1 as SGDLS and CDR2 as YYNGEE. CDR3 size: 13 residues. DNA for the CDR3: TGTGCCAGCAGCGGGACAGGACGGGGCGAGCAGTACTTC. This translates into CASSGTGRGEQYF.

J is TRBJ1-4 and V is TRBV10-3; 7 bases align to TRBD1. Germline loops: CDR1 ENHRY, CDR2 SYGVKD. The trim removed 10 bases at V and 4 bases at J, leaving 6 bases unmatched. The CDR3 has 13 residues. The CDR3 reads CATGGQSNEKLFF. In DNA, the CDR3 is TGTGCCACAGGGGGTCAAAGTAATGAAAAACTGTTTTTT.